The following is a T cell receptor beta chain sequence with its context. There are a few counts of this clonotype. It lacks a known antigen. Nothing much larger sits one base from this clone, and base qualities are not available. Germline trimming: 4 bases from V, 5 bases from J; junction bases outside gene matches: 1. In the germline V gene (reference sequence), CDR1 corresponds to SGHKS and CDR2 to YYEKEE. Inclusive of the bounding cysteine and phenylalanine, the CDR3 is 14 residues long. Left in the record is the CDR3 DNA by itself, 42 bases read in frame from the first base. Libraries were made using PCR. The instrument was an Illumina HiSeq 2500. To normalize quantification of the TCRbeta repertoire, the TCR libraries were built with molecular barcoding that relied on unique molecular identifiers. TCRdb reprocessing: public reads trimmed at Q25 with fastp, clones called with MiXCR, in-frame beta chains kept. Rows are combined by CDR3 protein, so each entry shows the most common genes and DNA. Across this sample there are approximately 590,000 distinct CDR3 sequences, with 10% seen only once. Together, the top ten hold approximately 4.1% of the sample.

The sample originates from a study of T-cell reconstitution after alpha-beta-depleted transplantation in children (dated by TCRdb to between 2015 and 2016). Background on the whole study: Using TCR repertoire profiling, the study quantitatively followed how T-cell immune reconstitution unfolded in children after TCRalphabeta/CD19-depleted allogeneic hematopoietic cell transplantation.

The source is a human donor who donated a stem cell graft to a child with acute myeloid leukemia. The sequenced sample was PBMCs from the stem cell graft donor, obtained from the stem cell graft. Recombination joined TRBV5-5 with TRBJ2-2, and TRBD1 aligns with 11 junction nucleotides. The CDR3 sequence is CASSGQGATGELFF. The DNA sequence is given as TGTGCCAGCAGCGGACAGGGGGCGACCGGGGAGCTGTTTTTT.